These 10 T cell receptor beta chains were sequenced from one sample in a study of blood T cell repertoires in COVID-19 (TCRdb year 2020). Library preparation employed the immunoSEQ multiplex PCR assay. TCRdb mirrors the immuneACCESS table, restricted to in-frame sequences. Some clones are absent from its copies; in checked studies, under half trace to an unresolved V gene, and the reason for the others is unknown. In all, the sample holds 200,000 to 250,000 clones, and 70% to 90% of those were seen once. In total, the top ten clones hold about 4.1% of the sample. Material: PBMCs or T cells enriched from blood (not recorded which). All receptors come from a woman aged 40 to 50 with acute COVID-19.

V is TRBV29-1 and J is TRBJ2-5; 10 bases are a match to TRBD1. Trimming removed 5 bases from V and 2 bases from J; junction bases left unmatched: 11. The length of the CDR3 is 16 residues. CDR1 is SQVTM, CDR2 ANQGSEA, per germline. The CDR3 coding sequence is TGCAGCGTTACAAGACAGGGGGCAAGAGGACAAGAGACCCAGTACTTC. Protein sequence: CSVTRQGARGQETQYF.

The rearrangement links TRBV7-9 to TRBJ2-6, with 8 nucleotides matching TRBD1. Germline CDR1 reads SEHNR; CDR2 reads FQNEAQ (reference sequence). The CDR3 loop spans 17 amino acids. V lost 1 base, J lost 0 bases, and 2 bases stayed unmatched. CDR3 sequence (DNA): TGTGCCAGCAGCTTAGGGACAGGGACCTCTGGGGCCAACGTCCTGACTTTC. The encoded protein is CASSLGTGTSGANVLTF. The full variable domain, in which reference TRBV7-9 and TRBJ2-6 provide the parts outside the CDR3, is DTGVSQNPRHKITKRGQNVTFRCDPISEHNRLYWYRQTLGQGPEFLTYFQNEAQLEKSRLLSDRFSAERPKGSFSTLEIQRTEQGDSAMYLCASSLGTGTSGANVLTFGAGSRLTVL.

In this sample, this clone turned up a few times. The chain uses TRBV27 and TRBJ2-3; weak D call: TRBD2 (7 bases). Germline V CDR1 and CDR2: MNHEY, SMNVEV (reference sequence). Trimming removed 6 bases at V and 0 bases at J, with 25 bases between. The CDR3 totals 19 residues. This chain's CDR3 is CASRGYGLAEGGSTDTQYF. CDR3 sequence (DNA): TGTGCCAGCAGGGGGTATGGGCTAGCGGAGGGGGGAAGCACAGATACGCAGTATTTT.

The gene calls are TRBV19 and TRBJ2-1, with 9 nucleotides matching TRBD1. Trimming removed 6 bases from V and 9 bases from J; junction bases left unmatched: 12. CDR1 and CDR2 from the germline V gene are LNHDA and SQIVND (reference sequence). There are 15 residues in the CDR3. DNA of the CDR3: TGTGCCAGTAGATCGACAGGGGGTGGATTTGGTGAGCAGTTCTTC. Protein: CASRSTGGGFGEQFF.

CDR3 in amino acids: CASSYRQGIYNEQFF. The CDR3 DNA follows: TGTGCCAGCAGTTACCGGCAGGGGATATACAATGAGCAGTTCTTC. The chain combines TRBV6-2 or TRBV6-3 with TRBJ2-1, with D maybe TRBD1 (6 bases). Trimming cost V 2 bases and J 4 bases, with 12 bases left between them. The CDR3 length is 15 residues. Per the germline V gene, CDR1 is MNHEY and CDR2 is SVGEGT.

This clone was counted between two and nine times. In DNA form, the CDR3 reads TGTGCCAGCAGTAACAGGGTTGTGGGAGCTTTCTTT. Amino acids: CASSNRVVGAFF. The gene calls are TRBV28 and TRBJ1-1; tentatively, D is TRBD1 (6 bases). The CDR3 extends over 12 amino acids. In germline, CDR1 is MDHEN, CDR2 SYDVKM. With 5 bases removed from V and 10 bases from J, the gap between germline ends came to 14 bases.

V gene TRBV27 combines with J gene TRBJ1-4; TRBD1 aligns across 8 bases. Germline loops: CDR1 MNHEY, CDR2 SMNVEV (reference sequence). V was clipped by 2 bases and J by 8 bases; unmatched bases: 19. This CDR3 is built from 19 residues. The CDR3 bases are TGTGCCAGCAGTTTAAGTGACGGAAAACGGACAGGGATAGACGAAAAACTGTTTTTT. It encodes CASSLSDGKRTGIDEKLFF.

The chain is built from TRBV3-1 (or the pseudogene TRBV3-2) and TRBJ2-1; D may be TRBD2 (5 bases). V lost 4 bases and J lost 9, with 22 bases in between. The CDR3 covers 16 residues. Germline V gives CDR1 LGHDT, CDR2 YNNKEL (reference sequence). The CDR3 region is CASSPSLADPFSEQFF. The CDR3 region has the DNA TGTGCCAGCAGCCCCTCGCTAGCAGACCCTTTCAGTGAGCAGTTCTTC.

This chain uses TRBV16 with TRBJ2-5, with D possibly being TRBD1 (5 bases). V gave up 2 bases and J gave up 5 bases, with 15 bases separating them. Looked up from germline, CDR1 is KGHSY and CDR2 is FQNENV. This CDR3 is 15 amino acids long. CDR3: CASSQRTGLRETQYF. In DNA form, the CDR3 reads TGTGCCAGCAGCCAACGAACAGGATTGAGGGAGACCCAGTACTTC.

The V gene is TRBV7-3, the J gene TRBJ2-2; 8 nucleotides align to TRBD1. Germline values: CDR1 SGHTA, CDR2 FQGTGA. With V trimmed by 0 bases and J by 5 bases, 5 bases remained unmatched. This CDR3 has 16 amino acids. The CDR3 is CASSLTLDRETGELFF. CDR3 nucleotides: TGTGCCAGCAGCTTAACCCTGGACAGGGAGACCGGGGAGCTGTTTTTT.